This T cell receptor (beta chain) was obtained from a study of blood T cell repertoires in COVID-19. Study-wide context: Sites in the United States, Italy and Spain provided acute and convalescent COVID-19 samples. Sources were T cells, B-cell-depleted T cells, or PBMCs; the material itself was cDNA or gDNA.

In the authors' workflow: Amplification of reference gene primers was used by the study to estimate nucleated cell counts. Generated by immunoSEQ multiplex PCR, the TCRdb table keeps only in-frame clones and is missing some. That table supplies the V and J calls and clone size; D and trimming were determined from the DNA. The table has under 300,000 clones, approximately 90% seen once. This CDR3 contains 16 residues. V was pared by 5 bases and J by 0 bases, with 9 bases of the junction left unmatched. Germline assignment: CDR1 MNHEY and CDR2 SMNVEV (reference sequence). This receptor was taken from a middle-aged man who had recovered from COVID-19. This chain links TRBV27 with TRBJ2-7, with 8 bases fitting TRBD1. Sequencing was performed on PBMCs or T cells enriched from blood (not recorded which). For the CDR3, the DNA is TGTGCCAGCAGTCCTACCGGGACAGGTGACTCCTACGAGCAGTACTTC. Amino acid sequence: CASSPTGTGDSYEQYF.